What follows are 23 T cell receptor beta chains derived from one specimen sequenced in a study of blood T cell repertoires in COVID-19. Measured with immunoSEQ multiplex PCR; TCRdb has only the in-frame clones, and not every one. The data hold almost 350,000 clones, with approximately 89% observed a single time. Sequences were obtained from peripheral blood. The receptors here all came from a woman in her sixties with COVID-19, enrolled during active disease.

This chain links TRBV11-2 with TRBJ1-3, with D unresolved. This CDR3 is 14 amino acids long. Germline V CDR1 and CDR2: SGHAT, FQNNGV. Trimming took 8 bases from V and 0 from J, leaving 11 bases between them. CDR3 nucleotides: TGTGCCAGCGCAGGCAGGCGCTCTGGAAACACCATATATTTT. Protein sequence: CASAGRRSGNTIYF.

The CDR3 DNA follows: TGCGCCAGCTGGGGGGGGATTACTGAAGCTTTCTTT. Translating it yields CASWGGITEAFF. This sequence joins TRBV4-1 and TRBJ1-1; D may be TRBD1 (5 bases). This CDR3 spans 12 amino acids. Trimming pared 8 bases from V and 5 bases from J, leaving 12 bases between. CDR1 and CDR2 (germline): MGHRA, YSYEKL.

The genes are TRBV28 and TRBJ1-2, with TRBD1 matching 7 bases. With 2 bases clipped from V and 5 bases from J, the junction kept 5 bases outside the gene matches. CDR3 length: 14 residues. From germline, CDR1 is MDHEN and CDR2 SYDVKM. The DNA for the CDR3 is TGTGCCAGCAGTTTAATGGGACAGATTTATGGCTACACCTTC. It specifies CASSLMGQIYGYTF.

V and J are TRBV7-2 and TRBJ2-1, with D perhaps TRBD1 (5 bases). CDR1 SGHTA and CDR2 FQGNSA come from the germline V gene. The CDR3 contains 16 residues. V lost 1 base and J lost 3, with 13 bases in between. This chain's CDR3 is CASSLGGRAYYNEQFF. CDR3 in DNA: TGTGCCAGCAGCTTAGGGGGCAGGGCCTACTACAATGAGCAGTTCTTC.

The genes are TRBV3-1 (or the pseudogene TRBV3-2) and TRBJ1-2, with D perhaps TRBD1 (6 bases). Per the germline V gene, CDR1 is LGHDT and CDR2 is YNNKEL (reference sequence). This CDR3 is 15 amino acids long. V was trimmed by 3 bases and J by 3 bases, leaving 14 bases between them. The chain's CDR3 is CASSQRGGTHYGYTF. CDR3 in DNA: TGTGCCAGCAGCCAGCGGGGGGGCACCCACTATGGCTACACCTTC.

The chain carries TRBV9 and TRBJ2-3; TRBD2 aligns across 8 bases. The CDR3 spans 15 residues. The ends lost 1 base at V and 2 bases at J; junction bases unmatched: 3. CDR1 is SGDLS, CDR2 YYNGEE, per germline. In nucleotides, the CDR3 is TGTGCCAGCAGCGTAATGCGGGGGGACACAGATACGCAGTATTTT. Its protein product is CASSVMRGDTDTQYF. Filled out from reference TRBV9 and TRBJ2-3, the complete variable domain reads DSGVTQTPKHLITATGQRVTLRCSPRSGDLSVYWYQQSLDQGLQFLIQYYNGEERAKGNILERFSAQQFPDLHSELNLSSLELGDSALYFCASSVMRGDTDTQYFGPGTRLTVL.

The chain has TRBV7-9 and TRBJ1-2; 8 bases are a match to TRBD1. V dropped 5 bases and J dropped 5; count of bases not matched to a gene: 10. Germline assignment: CDR1 SEHNR and CDR2 FQNEAQ (reference sequence). This CDR3 contains 15 residues. The CDR3 nucleotides read TGTGCCAGCAGCGCTGGGGGCGGACAGGGTTATGGCTACACCTTC. This gives the protein CASSAGGGQGYGYTF.

This chain joins TRBV7-9 and TRBJ2-7, with a weak D call TRBD1 (5 bases). The CDR3 contains 14 residues. Between the trimmed V and J ends, which lost 0 bases and 7 bases, there was a span of 13 bases. Germline V CDR1 and CDR2: SEHNR, FQNEAQ (reference sequence). Written as DNA, the CDR3 is TGTGCCAGCAGCTTAGCGGGCAGGGCTAGGGAGCAGTACTTC. Translated: CASSLAGRAREQYF.

The DNA for the CDR3 is TGTGCCAGCTCACCAGCGGTCGAGCGAGCTTTCTTT. Translated, it gives CASSPAVERAFF. This chain uses TRBV18 with TRBJ1-1; D unresolved. CDR3 length: 12 amino acids. CDR1 and CDR2 from the germline V gene are KGHSH and LQKENI. The V end was cut by 2 bases, the J end by 10 bases, with 11 bases between.

Comments on this clone: Different DNA sequences within this sample yield the same CDR3. The chain joins TRBV28 to TRBJ1-6, with D tentatively TRBD1 (5 bases). With 6 bases removed from V and 0 bases from J, the gap between germline ends came to 15 bases. Per germline, CDR1 MDHEN and CDR2 SYDVKM. The CDR3 contains 17 residues. In DNA form, the CDR3 reads TGTGCCAGCAGCCCCGGGGGGGGAAGCTCCTATAATTCACCCCTCCACTTT. Its translation is CASSPGGGSSYNSPLHF.

The chain uses TRBV15 and TRBJ1-2, with D unresolved. Trimming pared 3 bases from V and 8 bases from J, leaving 19 bases between. The CDR3 consists of 15 residues. Germline CDR1 is LNHNV and CDR2 is YYDKDF (reference sequence). CDR3 sequence reads: CATSRPLSGRQGYTF. Written as DNA, the CDR3 is TGTGCCACCAGCAGGCCCCTCTCGGGTCGTCAAGGCTACACCTTC.

In its sample, this clone was seen once. V and J are TRBV11-3 and TRBJ2-7; D possibly corresponds to TRBD1 (5 bases). This CDR3 has 14 amino acids. V gave up 5 bases and J gave up 2 bases, with 13 bases separating them. The germline CDR1 and CDR2 sequences are SGHNT and YENEEA. CDR3 DNA sequence: TGTGCCAGCAGCCGACAGTCGAGCCCCTACGAGCAGTACTTC. Encoded protein: CASSRQSSPYEQYF.

The genes are TRBV5-1 and TRBJ2-2, with 10 nucleotides matching TRBD2. Germline CDR1 is SGHRS and CDR2 is YFSETQ. J lost 1 base, V lost 2 bases, and 2 bases had no gene match. The CDR3 is made up of 16 amino acids. DNA of the CDR3: TGCGCCAGCAGCTTCATAGCGGGGGGGAACACCGGGGAGCTGTTTTTT. Translation gives CASSFIAGGNTGELFF.

This chain links TRBV7-5 with TRBJ1-3; TRBD1 is the table's D call, not checked against the DNA. TRBV7-5 is listed as a pseudogene. This CDR3 has 15 amino acids. The CDR3 DNA reads TGTGTCAGAAGCGTACAGGGGAGCTTTGGAAACACCATATATTTT. Translating gives CVRSVQGSFGNTIYF.

The rearrangement uses TRBV2 and TRBJ1-2; 9 nucleotides match TRBD1. Germline CDR1 SNHLY, CDR2 FYNNEI. Trimming cost V 6 bases and J 5 bases; bases outside gene matches: 19. This CDR3 is built from 18 residues. The CDR3 nucleotides are TGTGCCAGCAGGAACTCCCCGGGACAGGGTCGCGCCACGTATGGCTACACCTTC. Translated: CASRNSPGQGRATYGYTF.

The CDR3 bases are TGTGCCAGCCGGGGACAGGGTGGAAACACCATATATTTT. Amino acids: CASRGQGGNTIYF. The rearrangement joins TRBV6-5 to TRBJ1-3; 9 nucleotides agree with TRBD1. Unmatched junction bases numbered 2, after V lost 8 bases and J lost 3 bases. Germline V lookup: CDR1 MNHEY, CDR2 SVGAGI. The CDR3 consists of 13 residues.

The rearrangement joins TRBV19 to TRBJ1-6; 10 bases map to TRBD1. The CDR3 covers 15 residues. Per the germline V gene, CDR1 is LNHDA and CDR2 is SQIVND (reference sequence). V dropped 4 bases and J dropped 10; count of bases not matched to a gene: 7. The CDR3 DNA reads as TGTGCCAGTAGTACCCGGACAGGGGGAGGGTCACCCCTCCACTTT. It translates to CASSTRTGGGSPLHF.

This rearrangement joins TRBV5-1 to TRBJ2-3; D gene unclear. CDR3 length: 16 amino acids. Germline values: CDR1 SGHRS, CDR2 YFSETQ. Between the trimmed V and J ends, which lost 2 bases and 0 bases, there was a span of 13 bases. DNA for the CDR3: TGCGCCAGCAGCTTACGGTGGGCAGCTAGCACAGATACGCAGTATTTT. Protein: CASSLRWAASTDTQYF.

The CDR3 spells CASSRGAINSPLHF. The CDR3 DNA reads as TGTGCCAGCAGCCGGGGGGCGATCAATTCACCCCTCCACTTT. V and J are TRBV7-3 and TRBJ1-6; weak D call: TRBD1 (6 bases). CDR1 SGHTA and CDR2 FQGTGA come from the germline V gene. This CDR3 comprises 14 residues. Trimming took off 5 bases at V and 7 bases at J, with 12 bases between the two ends.

J is TRBJ1-5 and V is TRBV2, with 11 bases fitting TRBD1. The CDR3 loop spans 15 amino acids. CDR1 is SNHLY and CDR2 is FYNNEI in the germline V gene. V was pared by 4 bases and J by 6 bases, with 5 bases of the junction left unmatched. The CDR3 nucleotides read TGTGCCAGCAGTGCTGGACAGGGGGCAGGTCAGCCCCAGCATTTT. This gives the protein CASSAGQGAGQPQHF.

This clone was counted only a few times. The chain combines TRBV19 with TRBJ2-2, with a possible D match to TRBD2 (6 bases). V lost 10 bases, J lost 4 bases, and 22 bases lay in between. Looked up from germline, CDR1 is LNHDA and CDR2 is SQIVND (reference sequence). The CDR3 is 16 residues long. CDR3 region: CATNLGGSVGTGELFF. DNA of the CDR3: TGTGCCACTAATCTCGGGGGAAGTGTTGGCACCGGGGAGCTGTTTTTT.

The rearrangement links TRBV5-4 to TRBJ2-2, with D possibly TRBD1 on 5 matching bases. V lost 0 bases to trimming and J lost 4 bases, with 10 bases between them. Germline CDR1 reads SGHNT; CDR2 reads YYREEE (reference sequence). The CDR3 is 15 residues long. The DNA for the CDR3 is TGTGCCAGCAGCTTGGATCAGGGCGGCACCGGGGAGCTGTTTTTT. Protein product: CASSLDQGGTGELFF.

The chain is built from TRBV9 and TRBJ2-2; TRBD1 matches 10 bases. The CDR3 consists of 15 residues. Germline V gives CDR1 SGDLS, CDR2 YYNGEE. V lost 4 bases, J lost 5 bases, and 5 bases stayed unmatched. CDR3 coding DNA: TGTGCCAGCAGCCTCGGACAGGGGGGGACCGGGGAGCTGTTTTTT. Translating it yields CASSLGQGGTGELFF.